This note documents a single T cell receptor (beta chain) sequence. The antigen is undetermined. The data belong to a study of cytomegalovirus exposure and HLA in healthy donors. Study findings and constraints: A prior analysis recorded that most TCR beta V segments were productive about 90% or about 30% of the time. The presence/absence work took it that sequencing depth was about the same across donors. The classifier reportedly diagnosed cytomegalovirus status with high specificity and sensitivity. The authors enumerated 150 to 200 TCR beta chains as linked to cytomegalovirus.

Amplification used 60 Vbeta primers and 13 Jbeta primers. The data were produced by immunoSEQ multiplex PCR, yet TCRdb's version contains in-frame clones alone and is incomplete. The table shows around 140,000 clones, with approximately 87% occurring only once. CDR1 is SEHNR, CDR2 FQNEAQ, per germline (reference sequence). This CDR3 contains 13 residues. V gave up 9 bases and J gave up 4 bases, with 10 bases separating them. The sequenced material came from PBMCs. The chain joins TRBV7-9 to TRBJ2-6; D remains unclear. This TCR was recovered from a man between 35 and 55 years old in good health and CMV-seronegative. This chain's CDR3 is CASLRSGANVLTF. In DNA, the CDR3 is TGTGCCAGTTTGCGGTCCGGGGCCAACGTCCTGACTTTC.